The sequence of this T cell receptor (beta chain) was determined in a study of T-cell memory formation after mild COVID-19. It was 5'RACE with constant-segment primers that produced the TCR alpha and TCR beta cDNA libraries, which carried sample barcodes and UMIs. A single record per CDR3 protein comes from TCRdb applying MiXCR to the 5' RACE reads. Seen here are roughly 450,000 distinct CDR3 sequences, around a sixth observed once, and the top ten hold about 12%. Germline CDR1 reads SEHNR; CDR2 reads FQNEAQ (reference sequence). The ends were cut back, 0 bases at V and 7 bases at J, with 12 bases in the middle. The CDR3 runs 14 residues. With regard to this clonotype: Its antigen is unidentified.

The study's findings and limits: A second wave of clones peaked on day 37, and their SARS-CoV-2 specificity went unconfirmed. Whereas later expanders leaned CD4+, clones contracting day 15 to 85 showed a balanced CD4/CD8 makeup. For contracting clones, CD4+ ones sat mainly in CM and EM, CD8+ in EMRA.

This sequence was found in an adult woman who had mild COVID-19 (a few samples of this study predate the infection). Cell type and time point are not known. Sequencing input: PBMCs or a T cell subset sorted from them (not recorded which). The chain combines TRBV7-9 with TRBJ1-2; tentatively, D is TRBD1 (5 bases). The DNA of the CDR3 is TGTGCCAGCAGCTTAGCAGGGACTTCTGGTGGCTACACCTTC. Translation: CASSLAGTSGGYTF.